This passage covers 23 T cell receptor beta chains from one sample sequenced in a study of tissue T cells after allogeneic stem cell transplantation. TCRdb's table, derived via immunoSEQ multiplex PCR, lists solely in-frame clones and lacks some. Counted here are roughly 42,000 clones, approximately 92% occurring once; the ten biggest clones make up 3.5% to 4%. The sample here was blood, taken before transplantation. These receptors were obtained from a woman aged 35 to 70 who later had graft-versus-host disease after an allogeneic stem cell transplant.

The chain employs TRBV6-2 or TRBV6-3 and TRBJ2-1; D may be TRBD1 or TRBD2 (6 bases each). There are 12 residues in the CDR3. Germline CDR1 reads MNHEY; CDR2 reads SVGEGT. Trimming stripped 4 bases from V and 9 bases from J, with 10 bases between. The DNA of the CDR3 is TGTGCCAGCAGTTGGGGGGCCGGTGAGCAGTTCTTC. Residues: CASSWGAGEQFF.

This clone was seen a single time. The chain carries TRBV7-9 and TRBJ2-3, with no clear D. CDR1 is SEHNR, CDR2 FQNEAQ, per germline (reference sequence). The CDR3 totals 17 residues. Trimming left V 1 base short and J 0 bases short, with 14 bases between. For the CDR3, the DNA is TGTGCCAGCAGCTTAGTAGCCCCACCAGAAAGCACAGATACGCAGTATTTT. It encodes CASSLVAPPESTDTQYF.

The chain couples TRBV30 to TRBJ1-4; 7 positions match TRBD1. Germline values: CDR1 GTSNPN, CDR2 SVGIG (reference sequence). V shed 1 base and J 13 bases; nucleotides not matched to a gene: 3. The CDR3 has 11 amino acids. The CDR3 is CAWSANRGLFF. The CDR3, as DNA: TGTGCCTGGAGTGCAAACAGGGGACTGTTTTTT.

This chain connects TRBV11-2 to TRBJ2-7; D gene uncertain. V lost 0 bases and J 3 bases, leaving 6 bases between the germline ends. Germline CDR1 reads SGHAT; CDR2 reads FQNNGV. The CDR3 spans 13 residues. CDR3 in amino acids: CASSLDIDYEQYF. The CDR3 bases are TGTGCCAGCAGCTTAGATATTGACTACGAGCAGTACTTC.

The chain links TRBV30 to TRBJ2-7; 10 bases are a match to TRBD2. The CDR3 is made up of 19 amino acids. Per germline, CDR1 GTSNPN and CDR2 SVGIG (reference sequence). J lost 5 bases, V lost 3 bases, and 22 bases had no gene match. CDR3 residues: CAWSLWRTSGVSVVHEQYF. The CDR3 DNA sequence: TGTGCCTGGAGCCTTTGGAGAACTAGCGGGGTTTCTGTAGTCCACGAGCAGTACTTC.

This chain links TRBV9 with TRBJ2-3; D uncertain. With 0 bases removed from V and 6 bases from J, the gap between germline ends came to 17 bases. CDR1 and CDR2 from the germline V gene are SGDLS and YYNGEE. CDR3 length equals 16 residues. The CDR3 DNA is TGTGCCAGCAGCGTAGCTACAGTTTTCGGATCCGATACGCAGTATTTT. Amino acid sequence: CASSVATVFGSDTQYF.

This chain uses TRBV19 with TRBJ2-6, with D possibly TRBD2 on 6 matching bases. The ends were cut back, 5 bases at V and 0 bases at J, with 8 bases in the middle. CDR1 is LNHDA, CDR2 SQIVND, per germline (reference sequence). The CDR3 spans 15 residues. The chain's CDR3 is CASSFGGSGANVLTF. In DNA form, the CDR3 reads TGTGCCAGTAGTTTCGGGGGCTCTGGGGCCAACGTCCTGACTTTC.

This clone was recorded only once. CDR3 DNA sequence: TGCGCCAGCAGCCAAGACCCCGGGACAGATCCGAGAGATACGCAGTATTTT. This translates into CASSQDPGTDPRDTQYF. The genes are TRBV4-1 and TRBJ2-3, with 7 bases aligning to TRBD1. Trimming cost V 0 bases and J 5 bases; bases outside gene matches: 11. Germline V CDR1 and CDR2: MGHRA, YSYEKL. The CDR3 is 17 amino acids.

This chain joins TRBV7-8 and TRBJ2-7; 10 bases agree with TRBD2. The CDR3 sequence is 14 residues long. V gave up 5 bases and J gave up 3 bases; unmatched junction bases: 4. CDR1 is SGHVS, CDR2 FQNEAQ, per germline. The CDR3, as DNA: TGTGCCAGCAGCCCCGGACTAGCGGACTACGAGCAGTACTTC. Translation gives CASSPGLADYEQYF.

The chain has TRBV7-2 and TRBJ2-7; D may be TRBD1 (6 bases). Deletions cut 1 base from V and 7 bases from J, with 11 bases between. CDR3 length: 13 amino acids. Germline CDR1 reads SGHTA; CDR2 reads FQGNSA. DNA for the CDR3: TGTGCCAGCAGCTTAGGGGGACACCGGGAGCAGTACTTC. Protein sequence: CASSLGGHREQYF.

The CDR3 sequence is CASSYWTSANSYNEQFF. The CDR3, as DNA: TGTGCCAGCAGCTATTGGACTAGCGCCAACTCCTACAATGAGCAGTTCTTC. The chain recombines TRBV5-8 with TRBJ2-1; 9 nucleotides agree with TRBD2. Germline assignment: CDR1 SGHTS and CDR2 YDEGEE. CDR3 size: 17 residues. The V gene end was trimmed by 3 bases and the J gene end by 0 bases; junction bases not matched to a gene: 7.

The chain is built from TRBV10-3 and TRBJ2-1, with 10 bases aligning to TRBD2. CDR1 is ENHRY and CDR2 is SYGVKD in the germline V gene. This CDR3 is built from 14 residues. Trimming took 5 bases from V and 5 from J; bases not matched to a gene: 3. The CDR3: CAISTSGIDNEQFF. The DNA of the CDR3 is TGTGCCATCAGTACTAGCGGGATAGACAATGAGCAGTTCTTC.

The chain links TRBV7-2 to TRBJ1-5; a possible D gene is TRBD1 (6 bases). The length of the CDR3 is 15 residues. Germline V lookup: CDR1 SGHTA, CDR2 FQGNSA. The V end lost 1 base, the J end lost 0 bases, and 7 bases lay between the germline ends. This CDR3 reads CASSLGGLSNQPQHF. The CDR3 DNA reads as TGTGCCAGCAGCTTAGGGGGGCTTAGCAATCAGCCCCAGCATTTT.

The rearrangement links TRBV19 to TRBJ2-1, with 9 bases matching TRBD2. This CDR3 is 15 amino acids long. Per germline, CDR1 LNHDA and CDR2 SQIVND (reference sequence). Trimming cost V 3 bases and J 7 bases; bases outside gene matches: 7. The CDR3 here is CASSILAGVGNEQFF. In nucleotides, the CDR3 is TGTGCCAGTAGTATCTTAGCGGGAGTGGGAAATGAGCAGTTCTTC. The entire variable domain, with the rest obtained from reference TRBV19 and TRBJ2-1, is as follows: DGGITQSPKYLFRKEGQNVTLSCEQNLNHDAMYWYRQDPGQGLRLIYYSQIVNDFQKGDIAEGYSVSREKKESFPLTVTSAQKNPTAFYLCASSILAGVGNEQFFGPGTRLTVL.

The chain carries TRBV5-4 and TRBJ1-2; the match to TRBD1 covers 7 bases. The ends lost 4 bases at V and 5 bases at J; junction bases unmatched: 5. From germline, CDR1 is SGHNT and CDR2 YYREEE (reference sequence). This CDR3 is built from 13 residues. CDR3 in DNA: TGTGCCAGCAGCCCGGGACAGACTTATGGCTACACCTTC. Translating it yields CASSPGQTYGYTF. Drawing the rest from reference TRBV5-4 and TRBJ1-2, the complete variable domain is ETGVTQSPTHLIKTRGQQVTLRCSSQSGHNTVSWYQQALGQGPQFIFQYYREEENGRGNFPPRFSGLQFPNYSSELNVNALELDDSALYLCASSPGQTYGYTFGSGTRLTVV.

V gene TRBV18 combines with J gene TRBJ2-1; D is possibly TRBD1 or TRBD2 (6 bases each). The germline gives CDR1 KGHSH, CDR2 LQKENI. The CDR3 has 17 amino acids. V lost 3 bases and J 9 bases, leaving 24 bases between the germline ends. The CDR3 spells CASSPRSLGGLAVEQFF. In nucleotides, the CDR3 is TGTGCCAGCTCACCTAGGAGCCTTGGGGGGCTCGCGGTTGAGCAGTTCTTC.

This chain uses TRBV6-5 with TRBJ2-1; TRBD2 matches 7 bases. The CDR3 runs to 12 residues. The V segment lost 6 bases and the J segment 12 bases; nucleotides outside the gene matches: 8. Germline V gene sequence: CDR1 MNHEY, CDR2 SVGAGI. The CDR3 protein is CASSSPGGRQFF. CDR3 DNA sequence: TGTGCCAGCAGCTCCCCGGGGGGAAGGCAGTTCTTC.

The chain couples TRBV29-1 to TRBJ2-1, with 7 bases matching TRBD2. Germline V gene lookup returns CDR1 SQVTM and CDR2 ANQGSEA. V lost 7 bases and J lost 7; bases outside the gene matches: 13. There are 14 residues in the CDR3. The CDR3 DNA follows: TGCAGCGGCCTCGTAGTGACTAGCATGAATGAGCAGTTCTTC. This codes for CSGLVVTSMNEQFF.

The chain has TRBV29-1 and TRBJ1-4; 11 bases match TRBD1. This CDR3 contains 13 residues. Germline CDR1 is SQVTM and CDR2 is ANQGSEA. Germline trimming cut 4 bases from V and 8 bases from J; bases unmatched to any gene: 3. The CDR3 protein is CSVAGQGVEKLFF. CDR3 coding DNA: TGCAGCGTTGCGGGACAGGGGGTGGAAAAACTGTTTTTT.

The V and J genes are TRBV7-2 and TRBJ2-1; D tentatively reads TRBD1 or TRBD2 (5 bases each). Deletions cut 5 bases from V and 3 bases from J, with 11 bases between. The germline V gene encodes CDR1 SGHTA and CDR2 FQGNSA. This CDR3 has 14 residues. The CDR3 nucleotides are TGTGCCAGCAGCGAGGGACCCAACTACAATGAGCAGTTCTTC. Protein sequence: CASSEGPNYNEQFF.

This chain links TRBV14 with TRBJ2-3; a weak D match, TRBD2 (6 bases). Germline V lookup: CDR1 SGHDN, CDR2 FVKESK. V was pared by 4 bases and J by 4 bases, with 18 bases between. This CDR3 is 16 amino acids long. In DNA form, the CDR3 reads TGTGCCAGCAGCCTCCGAGGCGGGATAGGGGCAGATACGCAGTATTTT. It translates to CASSLRGGIGADTQYF.

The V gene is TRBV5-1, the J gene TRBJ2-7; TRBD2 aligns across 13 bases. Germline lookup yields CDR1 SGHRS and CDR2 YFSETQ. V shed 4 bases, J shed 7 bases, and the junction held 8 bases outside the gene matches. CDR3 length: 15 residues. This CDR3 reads CASSETSGRAKEQYF. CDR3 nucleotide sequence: TGCGCCAGCAGCGAAACTAGCGGGAGGGCTAAAGAGCAGTACTTC.

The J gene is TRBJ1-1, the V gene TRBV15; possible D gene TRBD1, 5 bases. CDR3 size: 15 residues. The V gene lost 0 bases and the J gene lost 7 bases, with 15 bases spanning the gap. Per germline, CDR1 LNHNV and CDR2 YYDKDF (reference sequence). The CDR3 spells CATSRDLGRGGEAFF. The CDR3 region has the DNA TGTGCCACCAGCAGAGATCTCGGGAGGGGCGGTGAAGCTTTCTTT. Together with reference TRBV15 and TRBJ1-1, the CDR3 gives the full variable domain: DAMVIQNPRYQVTQFGKPVTLSCSQTLNHNVMYWYQQKSSQAPKLLFHYYDKDFNNEADTPDNFQSRRPNTSFCFLDIRSPGLGDTAMYLCATSRDLGRGGEAFFGQGTRLTVV.